This TCR beta chain was sequenced for a study of shared clonotypes between healthy human individuals (dated by TCRdb to 2020 to 2022). With regard to the full study: The cohort included three men and two women between 18 and 49 years of age. Blood TCR repertoires of about five healthy adults were deeply sequenced to estimate repertoire size and the extent of clonotype sharing between individuals. For each donor, CD4 naive and CD4 memory were each given three plates, CD8 naive was given two plates, and CD8 memory was given one plate. Each donor's leukapheresis produced roughly between roughly 0.94 and 9.5 billion PBMCs. Libraries were prepared and TCR repertoires were sequenced by different laboratories using diverse techniques, in order to increase sequencing depth and limit assay-specific biases. General conclusions and limits of the study: Sampling was restricted to blood, and TCR repertoires in tissues likely differ from the TCR repertoires found in blood. Across a handful of donors, approximately 5% of naive CD4, 3% to 4% of naive CD8, 2% to 2.5% of memory CD4, and about 0.4% of memory CD8 clonotypes were shared. Pairwise subsampling indicated that sequencing depth was expected to affect the degree of clonotype sharing among donors. Estimated clonotype richness was generally larger for naive than for memory subsets. Because the study included only a small number of donors, the genetic and exposure-history diversity represented was limited. Clonotypes shared by all four sorted-subset donors showed higher generation probabilities than non-shared clonotypes. Rarefaction of sorted-subset datasets indicated incomplete sequencing despite the large sequencing depth.

CD8 naive samples were CD45RO-negative cells positively selected for CCR7, giving a CD45RA+CCR7+ population that excluded TemRA cells. Healthy HIV-negative adults with no recently reported acute infections or vaccinations were included as donors. Every donor was a Caucasian adult residing in Nashville, Tennessee, USA. Blood was collected by leukapheresis, and PBMCs were isolated by Ficoll-Histopaque density gradient centrifugation and then cryopreserved in liquid nitrogen vapor phase. Analytical flow cytometry was used to check the purity and quantity of each magnetically sorted T cell population. Genomic DNA was isolated from each sorted fraction and quantified by UV absorbance on a Nanodrop 2000c. TCR CDR3 regions were amplified from genomic DNA by multiplex PCR using the deep immunoSEQ assay. Extracted genomic DNA from each cell subset was distributed evenly across all wells of several immunoSEQ 96-well plates, and each plate was treated as a replicate. Each replicate PCR for sorted subsets received about 200 ng genomic DNA, equal to roughly 30,000 T cell genomes. Purified libraries were measured with a Qubit 3.0 fluorometer, size-checked on a Bioanalyzer 2100, and measured again with the KAPA Library Quantification kit. Every immunoSEQ 96-well plate was sequenced on a separate single-read 150-cycle Illumina NextSeq 550 flow cell. On the study's bioinformatics: Because the immunoSEQ output held only junctional sequences and lacked quality scores, the filtering could not match the filtering applied to full-length reads. To assign V/J genes and CDR3, sequences were annotated using PyIR, a Python wrapper for IgBLAST v1.9, with IMGT germline references. Reads were filtered out if the reads had weak V/J assignments (E-value above 1e-6), no CDR3, stop codons, out-of-frame junctions, or ambiguous translated residues. A V3J clonotype was defined by an identical inferred V gene, J gene, and CDR3 amino acid sequence. Percentage overlap between repertoires was computed as shared unique clonotypes divided by the size of the smaller repertoire. Repertoire richness was assessed with RTK rarefaction, the Chao1 estimator, and Recon v2.1 estimates of unobserved clonotypes. Generation probabilities for all TCRbeta clonotypes obtained by the gDNA method from a handful of donors were computed using OLGA. TCRdb retrieved this table from immuneACCESS and kept in-frame rearrangements only. Not all clones are present; in checked studies, unresolved V genes account for under half, and no reason is known for the remainder. V, J and clone size reflect that table, while D and trimming were determined from the DNA. This sample holds some 2 million clones; approximately 94% were observed only once. The ten largest clones capture about 1.1% of the sample.

With respect to this clone: Its antigen remains undetermined. It has no much larger one-base neighbor in the sample; base qualities were not kept.

The sequenced sample was naive CD8+ T cells sorted from blood. In light of the paper, this sample's cell subset or site label describes: CD45RA+CCR7+. The receptor comes from a man aged 18-30 years in good health.

CDR3 reads: CASSVGPEFSYEQYF. DNA sequence: TGTGCCAGCAGCGTAGGTCCCGAATTCTCCTACGAGCAGTACTTC. The chain employs TRBV9 and TRBJ2-7; no confident D gene assignment can be made. V is shortened by 0 bases, J by 0 bases, and the region joining them spans 10 bases. From a lookup of the germline V gene, CDR1 and CDR2 are SGDLS and YYNGEE. Including cysteine and phenylalanine, the CDR3 has 15 amino acids. Just CDR3 DNA is preserved here, 45 bases in frame from base 1.